One sample yielded the 7 T cell receptor beta chains listed below, sequenced in a study of T cell repertoires in cytomegalovirus infection. TCRdb analysed the reads with MiXCR anew, one entry per CDR3 protein. The sample consists of roughly 990,000 distinct CDR3 sequences, around 30% of them appearing once. Antigens of these TCRs are unknown. The source was cultured CD8+ T cells from PBMCs, collected from culture after CMV antigen stimulation. These receptor sequences come from a human donor in good health (CMV status not recorded). Some clones in this sample may be carry-over from other donors' samples.

J is TRBJ2-5 and V is TRBV6-2 or TRBV6-3; TRBD2 aligns across 8 bases. CDR1 and CDR2 (germline): MNHEY, SVGEGT. Losses at the gene ends were 7 bases for V and 0 bases for J; bases not matched to a gene: 4. The CDR3 length is 14 residues. This chain's CDR3 is CASNGGGYQETQYF. Written as DNA, the CDR3 is TGTGCCAGCAACGGCGGGGGGTACCAAGAGACCCAGTACTTC.

V gene TRBV20-1 combines with J gene TRBJ2-1; D remains ambiguous. V gave up 3 bases and J gave up 0 bases, with 9 bases separating them. CDR3 size: 14 residues. Per the germline V gene, CDR1 is DFQATT and CDR2 is SNEGSKA (reference sequence). Written as DNA, the CDR3 is TGCAGTGCTAGCGGGCGGAGCTCCTACAATGAGCAGTTCTTC. Translation gives CSASGRSSYNEQFF.

This rearrangement joins TRBV6-1 to TRBJ2-1; 12 nucleotides agree with TRBD2. This CDR3 spans 16 amino acids. Germline V CDR1 and CDR2: MNHNS, SASEGT. The J segment lost 8 bases and the V segment lost 7 bases, leaving 12 bases of the junction unmatched. CDR3 region: CASTQTSGGRRDEQFF. The DNA of the CDR3 is TGTGCCAGCACCCAAACTAGCGGGGGGCGAAGGGATGAGCAGTTCTTC.

This sequence joins TRBV25-1 and TRBJ2-2; tentative D call: TRBD2 (5 bases). The CDR3 sequence is 14 residues long. Germline lookup yields CDR1 MGHDK and CDR2 SYGVNS. Trimming left V 1 base short and J 6 bases short, with 9 bases between. The CDR3 coding sequence is TGTGCCAGCAGTGAATCTGCCGGGGCCGGGGAGCTGTTTTTT. Translated, it gives CASSESAGAGELFF.

A few counts support this clonotype. This chain connects TRBV12-5 to TRBJ1-1; unclear D gene. Germline V gene sequence: CDR1 LGHNT, CDR2 FRNRAP. CDR3 length: 16 residues. Trimming cost V 3 bases and J 1 base, with 15 bases left between them. CDR3 DNA: TGTGCTAGTGGTTTTTCCACCGAAGGTGAGAACACTGAAGCTTTCTTT. Translated: CASGFSTEGENTEAFF.

This clonotype was counted once. The V and J genes are TRBV5-3 and TRBJ2-1; no reliable D call. TRBV5-3 is designated an ORF whose function remains uncertain. The V and J ends lost 8 bases and 4 bases respectively, with 4 bases between them. CDR3 size: 10 residues. The CDR3 DNA sequence: TGTGCCAGCATTTACAATGAGCAGTTCTTC. Protein: CASIYNEQFF.

The CDR3, as DNA: TGCGCCAGCAGCCGCGGGGTAGCGCGACGAAATACGCAGTATTTT. Encoded protein: CASSRGVARRNTQYF. V is TRBV4-3 and J is TRBJ2-3; maybe TRBD2 (6 bases). V shed 4 bases and J shed 7 bases, with 18 bases lying between them. The CDR3 loop spans 15 amino acids. In germline, CDR1 is LGHNA, CDR2 YSLEER.